This TCR beta chain was identified in a study of OX40 agonist ivuxolimab in advanced cancers. CDR1 and CDR2 (germline): MGHRA, YSYEKL. There are 16 residues in the CDR3. V was trimmed by 2 bases and J by 5 bases, leaving 15 bases between them. This clone was counted between two and nine times. The assay was immunoSEQ multiplex PCR, and TCRdb's table has in-frame clones only and misses some. The table has about 69,000 clones, 65% to 80% seen once; the top ten hold approximately 2.5%. The sample was CD4+ or CD8+ T cells sorted from blood, taken in a trial of the OX40 agonist ivuxolimab. V gene TRBV4-1 combines with J gene TRBJ1-4; no clear D. The sequence derives from an adult with an advanced solid tumor such as melanoma, head and neck, liver or kidney cancer. DNA of the CDR3: TGCGCCAGCAGCCAACCACCTGGGAGGGAAAATGAAAAACTGTTTTTT. Amino acid sequence: CASSQPPGRENEKLFF.